This entry lists 15 T cell receptor beta chains sequenced from one sample in a study of OX40 agonist ivuxolimab in advanced cancers. Sequencing was performed with immunoSEQ multiplex PCR; in TCRdb, only in-frame clones are kept and a portion is missing. Of about 88,000 clones in the sample, approximately 85% were seen once. Specimen: CD4+ or CD8+ T cells sorted from blood, collected in a trial of the OX40 agonist ivuxolimab. The receptors come from an adult with an advanced solid tumor such as melanoma, head and neck, liver or kidney cancer.

The chain carries TRBV6-4 and TRBJ1-5; TRBD1 might be the D (5 bases). Germline V gives CDR1 MRHNA, CDR2 SNTAGT. This CDR3 comprises 15 residues. The V and J ends lost 6 bases and 0 bases respectively, with 12 bases between them. The CDR3 sequence: CASRITGDSNQPQHF. CDR3 sequence (DNA): TGTGCCAGCAGAATAACAGGTGATAGCAATCAGCCCCAGCATTTT.

The chain combines TRBV19 with TRBJ2-4; 9 bases line up with TRBD2. Germline V gives CDR1 LNHDA, CDR2 SQIVND (reference sequence). With 4 bases clipped from V and 7 bases from J, the junction kept 8 bases outside the gene matches. The CDR3 is 15 residues long. CDR3: CASSNSGSRLNIQYF. CDR3 bases: TGTGCCAGTAGTAATAGCGGGAGTCGGTTGAACATTCAGTACTTC. Looking up the rest from reference TRBV19 and TRBJ2-4 gives the full variable domain: DGGITQSPKYLFRKEGQNVTLSCEQNLNHDAMYWYRQDPGQGLRLIYYSQIVNDFQKGDIAEGYSVSREKKESFPLTVTSAQKNPTAFYLCASSNSGSRLNIQYFGAGTRLSVL.

The rearrangement uses TRBV28 and TRBJ1-5; D remains ambiguous. Trimming removed 3 bases from V and 7 bases from J, with 19 bases in between. The CDR3 is made up of 16 amino acids. Germline CDR1 and CDR2: MDHEN and SYDVKM. The CDR3 sequence: CASSFGPTRLNQPQHF. The CDR3 DNA is TGTGCCAGCAGTTTTGGTCCTACCCGGCTCAACCAGCCCCAGCATTTT.

This clone showed up just once. V usage is TRBV9 and J usage is TRBJ2-1; 8 positions match TRBD2. This CDR3 has 17 amino acids. Germline V gene data show CDR1 as SGDLS and CDR2 as YYNGEE. Germline trimming cut 3 bases from V and 1 base from J; bases unmatched to any gene: 9. The CDR3 nucleotides are TGTGCCAGCAGCGCATCCCCGGGGGGGGTGTCCTACAATGAGCAGTTCTTC. This sequence encodes CASSASPGGVSYNEQFF.

Turning to this clone: Mismatch with germline at one junction end may stem from a read error. The V and J genes are TRBV4-1 and TRBJ2-2, with D perhaps matching TRBD2 (5 bases). Germline V gives CDR1 MGHRA, CDR2 YSYEKL. This CDR3 has 15 amino acids. The CDR3 bases are TGCGCCAGCAGCCAAGAAAACCCCAGCCCCGGGAAGCTGTTTTTT. Protein sequence: CASSQENPSPGKLFF.

The chain has TRBV28 and TRBJ2-4, with D possibly matching TRBD1 (5 bases). The CDR3 spans 16 residues. The V and J ends lost 6 bases and 0 bases respectively, with 15 bases between them. Germline values: CDR1 MDHEN, CDR2 SYDVKM. The CDR3 DNA reads TGTGCCAGCAGCGCTGGGGCCCTACTAGCCAAAAACATTCAGTACTTC. Residues: CASSAGALLAKNIQYF.

The J gene is TRBJ1-1, the V gene TRBV5-1; D possibly corresponds to TRBD1 (6 bases). Germline lookup yields CDR1 SGHRS and CDR2 YFSETQ. Trimming removed 0 bases at V and 4 bases at J, with 19 bases between. The CDR3 is 17 residues long. As DNA, the CDR3 is TGCGCCAGCAGCTTGGCGGCAGGGGATAATGGCGGCACTGAAGCTTTCTTT. Translation: CASSLAAGDNGGTEAFF.

The CDR3, as DNA: TGTGCCAGCAGCAAACCAGAACAGGGTTCCTACGAGCAGTACTTC. Its protein product is CASSKPEQGSYEQYF. J is TRBJ2-7 and V is TRBV21-1; the table's TRBD1 call for D was not verified on the DNA. TRBV21-1 has pseudogene status. The CDR3 has 15 residues.

The genes are TRBV5-6 and TRBJ1-4; 10 bases fit TRBD1. V gave up 4 bases and J gave up 3 bases; unmatched junction bases: 6. CDR1 and CDR2 from the germline V gene are SGHDT and YYEEEE. The CDR3 is made up of 16 amino acids. The CDR3 coding sequence is TGTGCCAGCAGCCAGGGACAGGGGTGGTCTAATGAAAAACTGTTTTTT. It yields the protein CASSQGQGWSNEKLFF.

This rearrangement joins TRBV19 to TRBJ2-4; D may be TRBD2 (6 bases). Germline CDR1 LNHDA, CDR2 SQIVND (reference sequence). Trimming removed 0 bases at V and 7 bases at J, with 16 bases between. The CDR3 contains 16 residues. CDR3 loop: CASSIDRGGARNIQYF. The CDR3, as DNA: TGTGCCAGTAGTATAGATCGCGGAGGGGCTAGGAACATTCAGTACTTC.

The J gene is TRBJ2-7, the V gene TRBV4-3; TRBD2 matches at 12 bases. Trimming removed 5 bases from V and 7 bases from J; junction bases left unmatched: 9. Germline CDR1 is LGHNA and CDR2 is YSLEER. The CDR3 runs 15 residues. CDR3 residues: CASSARTSGTGEQYF. The CDR3 nucleotides are TGCGCCAGCAGCGCCCGGACTAGCGGGACGGGGGAGCAGTACTTC.

The gene calls are TRBV7-8 and TRBJ1-1; D not certain. This CDR3 is 15 amino acids long. The V gene's germline CDR1 is SGHVS and CDR2 FQNEAQ. The V end was cut by 1 base, the J end by 1 base, with 10 bases between. The CDR3 sequence: CASSLGAERNTEAFF. In DNA, the CDR3 is TGTGCCAGCAGCTTAGGCGCGGAACGGAACACTGAAGCTTTCTTT.

The V and J genes are TRBV28 and TRBJ2-7; D is uncertain. Germline V gene sequence: CDR1 MDHEN, CDR2 SYDVKM. Trimming shortened V by 2 bases and J by 1 base, and 6 bases separated the two germline ends. The CDR3 is made up of 13 amino acids. The CDR3 coding sequence is TGTGCCAGCAGTTTAGCCTGGTCCTACGAGCAGTACGTC. This sequence encodes CASSLAWSYEQYV.

The chain uses TRBV11-1 and TRBJ2-7, with D uncertain. Germline V CDR1 and CDR2: SGHAT, FQDESV (reference sequence). The V end was cut by 4 bases, the J end by 7 bases, with 8 bases between. The length of the CDR3 is 11 residues. CDR3 DNA sequence: TGTGCCAGCAGCTCCTCGACGGAGCAGTACTTC. Its translation is CASSSSTEQYF.

J is TRBJ1-4 and V is TRBV5-6, with D possibly matching TRBD1 (5 bases). The germline V gene has CDR1 SGHDT and CDR2 YYEEEE. Trimming took off 0 bases at V and 2 bases at J, with 5 bases between the two ends. The CDR3 extends over 14 amino acids. CDR3 coding DNA: TGTGCCAGCAGCTTGGGACAGACTAATGAAAAACTGTTTTTT. Its translation is CASSLGQTNEKLFF.